Below, one T cell receptor (beta chain) is given with its context. The clone's antigen remains unknown. No base qualities exist here, and no much larger clone lies one base off it. Samples from volunteer blood donors who had recovered from COVID-19 were contributed by a second Seattle source. Each collaborating institution followed its own protocols to collect whole blood in K2EDTA tubes. For TCRbeta analysis, collaborators shipped samples as frozen whole blood, isolated PBMCs, or DNA extracted from either of those sample types. TCRbeta CDR3 regions were amplified from genomic DNA using the immunoSEQ Assay, a bias-controlled multiplex PCR. The paper's processing steps were these. The number of nucleated cells in each sample was estimated by amplification of reference gene primers within the assay. To quantify the absolute abundance of each unique TCRbeta CDR3 rearrangement, sequence reads were collapsed and filtered. For each sample, productive Simpson clonality was calculated as the square root of Simpson's diversity index across productive rearrangements. This is the immuneACCESS table as TCRdb keeps it, with only in-frame sequences that have V and J called. A part of the clones is gone; compared with another copy, unresolved V genes explain less than half, and the rest is unexplained. The D gene and trimming were derived from the DNA, and the V and J assignments and clone size from that table. Within this sample are over 200,000 clones, with approximately 86% of them counted one time only. The ten largest make up approximately 9.4% of the sample.

The data are from a study of blood T cell repertoires in COVID-19 (dated by TCRdb to 2018 to 2021). As for the study more broadly: Collaborator samples came from the United States, Italy and Spain and covered acute and convalescent phases of COVID-19. The repertoires were released in a freely available public database meant as a resource for research on the immune response to SARS-CoV-2. Samples came from the ongoing ImmuneRACE study (first 160 participants) plus 1,254 subjects from 6 global collaborators. Subjects who had been exposed to COVID-19, were actively infected with it, or had recovered from it provided the deeply sampled blood TCRbeta repertoires that made up the dataset. Nearly every sample came with metadata listing a de-identified subject ID, COVID-19 status, age in years and sex. HLA class I and class II types, where available, came from metadata supplied by the sample provider rather than from assay-based typing. The material from the prospective study consisted of cDNA or gDNA derived from T cells, B-cell-depleted T cells, or PBMCs. Broader findings and caveats from the paper: The amount of clinical and demographic metadata varied by source and participant and was provided uncurated.

Sequencing was performed on peripheral blood. The TCR was taken from a man in his forties or fifties who had recovered from COVID-19.

The DNA reads as follows: TGTGCCAGTACCGATCGAGGGGGGGGTCAAGAGACCCAGTACTTC. The encoded protein is CASTDRGGGQETQYF. The rearrangement combines TRBV19 with TRBJ2-5, with a tentative D gene TRBD2 over 7 matching bases. The junction carries 17 bases between V and J, which are trimmed by 7 bases and 2 bases respectively. The CDR3 has 15 amino acids, counting the end cysteine and phenylalanine. Only the CDR3 region is kept as DNA, spanning 45 bases read in frame from base 1. In the germline V gene (reference sequence), CDR1 corresponds to LNHDA and CDR2 to SQIVND.